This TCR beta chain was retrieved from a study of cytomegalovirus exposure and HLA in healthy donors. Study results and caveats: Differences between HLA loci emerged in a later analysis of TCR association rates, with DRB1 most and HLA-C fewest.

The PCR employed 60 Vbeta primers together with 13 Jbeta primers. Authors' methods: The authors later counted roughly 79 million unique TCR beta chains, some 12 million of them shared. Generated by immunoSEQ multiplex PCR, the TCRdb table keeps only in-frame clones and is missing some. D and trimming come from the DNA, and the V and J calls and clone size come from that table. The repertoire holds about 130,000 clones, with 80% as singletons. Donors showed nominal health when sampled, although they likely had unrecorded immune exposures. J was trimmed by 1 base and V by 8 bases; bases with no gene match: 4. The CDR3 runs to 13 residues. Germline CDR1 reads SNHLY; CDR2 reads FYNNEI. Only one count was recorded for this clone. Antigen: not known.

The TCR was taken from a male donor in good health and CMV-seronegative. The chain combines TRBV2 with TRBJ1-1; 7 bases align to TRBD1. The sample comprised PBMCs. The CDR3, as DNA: TGTGCCAGCGAGGGGGCGCGGAACACTGAAGCTTTCTTT. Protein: CASEGARNTEAFF.